The 22 T cell receptor beta chains given below trace back to one sample, sequenced in a study of blood T cell repertoires in COVID-19. Sequencing was performed with immunoSEQ multiplex PCR; in TCRdb, only in-frame clones are kept and a portion is missing. The profile shows under 65,000 clones, approximately 90% of them singletons. Sequencing was carried out using peripheral blood. These TCRs come from a man aged 50 to 59 with acute or convalescent COVID-19.

The chain combines TRBV28 with TRBJ1-2; 11 positions agree with TRBD1. Losses at the gene ends were 6 bases for V and 7 bases for J; bases not matched to a gene: 7. Per the germline V gene, CDR1 is MDHEN and CDR2 is SYDVKM. The CDR3 is 14 residues long. The CDR3: CASSTGQGAFGYTF. CDR3 nucleotide sequence: TGTGCCAGCAGCACCGGACAGGGGGCCTTTGGCTACACCTTC.

The CDR3 DNA is TGTGCCAGCACCGACATGGGGAACACTGAAGCTTTCTTT. Translating it yields CASTDMGNTEAFF. The rearrangement joins TRBV12-3 or TRBV12-4 to TRBJ1-1, with unresolved D. This CDR3 spans 13 amino acids. The ends were cut back, 7 bases at V and 1 base at J, with 10 bases in the middle.

The chain has TRBV3-1 (or the pseudogene TRBV3-2) and TRBJ1-1; TRBD1 is a possible D gene (5 bases). This CDR3 contains 16 residues. Germline CDR1 LGHDT, CDR2 YNNKEL (reference sequence). Trimming cost V 7 bases and J 4 bases, with 22 bases left between them. The CDR3 reads CASKAAHQGGGTEAFF. CDR3 bases: TGTGCCAGCAAGGCGGCACACCAGGGAGGTGGCACTGAAGCTTTCTTT.

This clone was counted a few times. V gene TRBV7-2 combines with J gene TRBJ2-1; D remains ambiguous. Trimming shortened V by 5 bases and J by 0 bases, and 11 bases separated the two germline ends. The CDR3 contains 15 residues. From germline, CDR1 is SGHTA and CDR2 FQGNSA. The DNA for the CDR3 is TGTGCCAGCAGCCCGACTCCTAGCTCCTACAATGAGCAGTTCTTC. Its translation is CASSPTPSSYNEQFF.

The rearrangement joins TRBV5-4 to TRBJ1-1; tentative D call: TRBD1 (6 bases). V was shortened by 2 bases and J by 0 bases, with 8 bases between the two germline ends. Per the germline V gene, CDR1 is SGHNT and CDR2 is YYREEE (reference sequence). The CDR3 spans 14 residues. In nucleotides, the CDR3 is TGTGCCAGCAGCTTTGGGGGCATGAACACTGAAGCTTTCTTT. This sequence encodes CASSFGGMNTEAFF.

V usage is TRBV2 and J usage is TRBJ1-3; the D gene is possibly TRBD1 (6 bases). This CDR3 is built from 14 residues. Trimming removed 6 bases at V and 3 bases at J, with 12 bases between. Germline V lookup: CDR1 SNHLY, CDR2 FYNNEI. This CDR3 is CASRGTGNGNTIYF. As DNA, the CDR3 is TGTGCCAGCAGAGGTACAGGGAATGGAAACACCATATATTTT.

This chain links TRBV19 with TRBJ1-2; 10 bases line up with TRBD1. The CDR3 is 14 amino acids. Unmatched junction bases numbered 8, after V lost 7 bases and J lost 6 bases. CDR1 is LNHDA, CDR2 SQIVND, per germline (reference sequence). The CDR3 here is CASTRQGAFDGYTF. The CDR3 DNA reads as TGTGCCAGTACCCGACAGGGGGCGTTTGATGGCTACACCTTC.

This chain uses TRBV30 with TRBJ1-6, with a weak D call TRBD1 (5 bases). Trimming left V 4 bases short and J 0 bases short, with 22 bases between. CDR1 and CDR2 (germline): GTSNPN, SVGIG (reference sequence). This CDR3 is 19 amino acids long. This CDR3 is CAWTQPGGYLSSYNSPLHF. The CDR3 region has the DNA TGTGCCTGGACCCAGCCGGGGGGATACTTGAGCTCCTATAATTCACCCCTCCACTTT. Variable domain in full (rest from reference TRBV30 and TRBJ1-6): SQTIHQWPATLVQPVGSPLSLECTVEGTSNPNLYWYRQAAGRGLQLLFYSVGIGQISSEVPQNLSASRPQDRQFILSSKKLLLSDSGFYLCAWTQPGGYLSSYNSPLHFGNGTRLTVT.

V and J are TRBV24-1 and TRBJ2-7; a weak D match, TRBD2 (7 bases). The V gene lost 6 bases and the J gene lost 2 bases, with 19 bases spanning the gap. CDR1 KGHDR and CDR2 SFDVKD come from the germline V gene. The CDR3 spans 16 residues. The CDR3 DNA reads as TGTGCCACCAGTCCAACCTCGGGGGGCGAGCCCTACGAGCAGTACTTC. Protein: CATSPTSGGEPYEQYF.

The chain has TRBV19 and TRBJ2-2; 12 nucleotides line up with TRBD1. In germline, CDR1 is LNHDA, CDR2 SQIVND (reference sequence). With 1 base clipped from V and 3 bases from J, the junction kept 3 bases outside the gene matches. The CDR3 runs to 17 residues. CDR3 nucleotide sequence: TGTGCCAGTAGTATAGGTGGGACAGGGGGCCACACCGGGGAGCTGTTTTTT. Encoded protein: CASSIGGTGGHTGELFF.

The chain carries TRBV18 and TRBJ1-1, with 7 positions matching TRBD1. Germline trimming cut 3 bases from V and 1 base from J; bases unmatched to any gene: 5. This CDR3 has 15 residues. CDR1 and CDR2 from the germline V gene are KGHSH and LQKENI. Here the CDR3 reads CASSPLQGPNTEAFF. CDR3 nucleotide sequence: TGTGCCAGCTCACCCCTACAGGGGCCGAACACTGAAGCTTTCTTT.

This clone was counted a single time. The V and J genes are TRBV2 and TRBJ2-7; TRBD1 aligns across 7 bases. J gave up 0 bases and V 5 bases, and 7 bases lay outside the gene matches. The CDR3 has 15 residues. Germline values: CDR1 SNHLY, CDR2 FYNNEI. CDR3 sequence (DNA): TGTGCCAGCAGTCCAATACAGGGGCTCTCCTACGAGCAGTACTTC. It yields the protein CASSPIQGLSYEQYF.

The chain couples TRBV2 to TRBJ1-1; weak D call: TRBD1 (6 bases). Germline V CDR1 and CDR2: SNHLY, FYNNEI. This CDR3 region has 14 residues. Trimming removed 5 bases at V and 4 bases at J, with 14 bases between. The CDR3 sequence is CASSPTTGSTEAFF. CDR3 nucleotide sequence: TGTGCCAGCAGTCCTACTACAGGGAGCACTGAAGCTTTCTTT. The whole variable domain, remainder taken from reference TRBV2 and TRBJ1-1, is EPEVTQTPSHQVTQMGQEVILRCVPISNHLYFYWYRQILGQKVEFLVSFYNNEISEKSEIFDDQFSVERPDGSNFTLKIRSTKLEDSAMYFCASSPTTGSTEAFFGQGTRLTVV.

This clone has more than one count but fewer than ten. CDR3 sequence: CAGSRTGVKNTGELFF. The CDR3 DNA sequence: TGTGCCGGTAGTAGGACAGGGGTGAAGAACACCGGGGAGCTGTTTTTT. The chain recombines TRBV2 with TRBJ2-2, with TRBD1 matching 9 bases. After removal of 11 bases from V and 1 base from J, the junction contained 11 bases not matched to a gene. The germline gives CDR1 SNHLY, CDR2 FYNNEI. The CDR3 contains 16 residues.

The J gene is TRBJ2-2, the V gene TRBV9, with a possible D match to TRBD1 (5 bases). CDR1 is SGDLS, CDR2 YYNGEE, per germline. Trimming removed 1 base from V and 2 bases from J, with 9 bases in between. This CDR3 is built from 15 residues. The CDR3 reads CASSVLGANTGELFF. The CDR3 DNA reads TGTGCCAGCAGCGTATTAGGGGCCAACACCGGGGAGCTGTTTTTT.

V gene TRBV6-4 combines with J gene TRBJ1-2, with unresolved D. CDR3 length: 14 amino acids. In germline, CDR1 is MRHNA, CDR2 SNTAGT. V lost 3 bases to trimming and J lost 4 bases, with 12 bases between them. CDR3 sequence: CASSDSGGSYGYTF. DNA for the CDR3: TGTGCCAGCAGTGATTCCGGCGGGAGCTATGGCTACACCTTC.

The count of this clone is one. The chain carries TRBV24-1 and TRBJ1-1; weak D call: TRBD1 (5 bases). CDR1 is KGHDR and CDR2 is SFDVKD in the germline V gene. V was trimmed by 3 bases and J by 7 bases, leaving 11 bases between them. The CDR3 spans 13 residues. CDR3 coding DNA: TGTGCCACCAGTGATGACAACAGGAGTGAAGCTTTCTTT. It specifies CATSDDNRSEAFF.

This chain uses TRBV11-2 with TRBJ1-6, with 7 bases identical to TRBD1. The CDR3 loop spans 14 amino acids. The germline V gene has CDR1 SGHAT and CDR2 FQNNGV. V lost 5 bases to trimming and J lost 9 bases; unmatched junction nucleotides: 7. This chain's CDR3 is CASSLSQGGSPLHF. The CDR3 bases are TGTGCCAGCAGCCTCTCCCAGGGGGGTTCACCCCTCCACTTT.

The chain joins TRBV7-2 to TRBJ2-7; 10 bases match TRBD2. V shed 5 bases, J shed 6 bases, and the junction held 13 bases outside the gene matches. CDR1 is SGHTA and CDR2 is FQGNSA in the germline V gene. The CDR3 is made up of 16 amino acids. The CDR3 coding sequence is TGTGCCAGCAGCAGGGGTTCTAGCGGGGGTGTACGCGAGCAGTACTTC. It translates to CASSRGSSGGVREQYF.

The J gene is TRBJ2-7, the V gene TRBV28; 7 bases align to TRBD2. Germline V CDR1 and CDR2: MDHEN, SYDVKM. Trimming at V came to 4 bases and at J to 5 bases, leaving 5 bases not matched to a gene. The CDR3 extends over 13 amino acids. DNA for the CDR3: TGTGCCAGCAGTTGGGAGGGGACCCACGAGCAGTACTTC. As protein: CASSWEGTHEQYF.

This sequence joins TRBV29-1 and TRBJ1-2; TRBD1 might be the D (6 bases). The CDR3 contains 12 residues. Trimming removed 4 bases at V and 6 bases at J, with 12 bases between. CDR1 SQVTM and CDR2 ANQGSEA come from the germline V gene. As DNA, the CDR3 is TGCAGCGTTGTAGACCAGGGGAATGGCTACACCTTC. Its translation: CSVVDQGNGYTF.

V gene TRBV10-3 combines with J gene TRBJ2-7; tentative D call: TRBD1 (5 bases). The V end lost 6 bases, the J end lost 1 base, and 10 bases lay between the germline ends. This CDR3 has 13 amino acids. The germline V gene has CDR1 ENHRY and CDR2 SYGVKD. The CDR3 DNA sequence: TGTGCCATCAGCTCTCAGGGTTCCTACGAGCAGTACTTC. Translation: CAISSQGSYEQYF.